The 10 T cell receptor beta chains in this list originate from one sample, sequenced in a study of OX40 agonist ivuxolimab in advanced cancers. Produced via immunoSEQ multiplex PCR; TCRdb's table is partial and in-frame only. There are approximately 76,000 clones in the sample; just over 85% occur only once, and about 0.9% lies in the top ten. The sample consisted of CD4+ or CD8+ T cells sorted from blood, taken in a trial of the OX40 agonist ivuxolimab. Receptors originate from an adult with an advanced solid tumor such as melanoma, head and neck, liver or kidney cancer.

This rearrangement joins TRBV28 to TRBJ2-7; 9 nucleotides line up with TRBD1. Trimming removed 6 bases from V and 5 bases from J; junction bases left unmatched: 8. The germline gives CDR1 MDHEN, CDR2 SYDVKM. The CDR3 loop spans 14 amino acids. The CDR3 coding sequence is TGTGCCAGCAGACCATCGGGACAGGGTCACGAGCAGTACTTC. This codes for CASRPSGQGHEQYF.

The rearrangement uses TRBV5-1 and TRBJ1-6; D not certain. The V end lost 0 bases, the J end lost 10 bases, and 11 bases lay between the germline ends. The CDR3 is made up of 14 amino acids. CDR1 SGHRS and CDR2 YFSETQ come from the germline V gene. The CDR3 region has the DNA TGCGCCAGCAGCTTGGCAGGTTCTGGCTCACCCCTCCACTTT. It codes for CASSLAGSGSPLHF.

The genes are TRBV6-5 and TRBJ2-7; TRBD1 matches 8 bases. Germline lookup yields CDR1 MNHEY and CDR2 SVGAGI. CDR3 size: 14 residues. V dropped 5 bases and J dropped 1; count of bases not matched to a gene: 4. CDR3 DNA: TGTGCCAGCAGTATCGGGACAGGATCCTACGAGCAGTACTTC. Amino acids: CASSIGTGSYEQYF.

The chain employs TRBV5-5 and TRBJ2-1, with 10 bases aligning to TRBD2. The V gene's germline CDR1 is SGHKS and CDR2 YYEKEE (reference sequence). The CDR3 has 18 amino acids. V lost 4 bases and J lost 4; bases outside the gene matches: 14. The CDR3 DNA reads as TGTGCCAGCAGCCTGATACACGGTCTAGCGGGAGTTTACAATGAGCAGTTCTTC. It translates to CASSLIHGLAGVYNEQFF.

The chain employs TRBV15 and TRBJ2-1, with TRBD2 identical over 9 bases. There are 15 residues in the CDR3. V shed 1 base and J 8 bases; nucleotides not matched to a gene: 6. Germline loops: CDR1 LNHNV, CDR2 YYDKDF (reference sequence). The CDR3: CATSRVLAGGDEQFF. In DNA, the CDR3 is TGTGCCACCAGCAGAGTACTAGCGGGTGGCGATGAGCAGTTCTTC.

The chain combines TRBV20-1 with TRBJ2-1, with TRBD2 as a possible D gene (5 bases). V lost 2 bases to trimming and J lost 9 bases, with 8 bases between them. This CDR3 spans 11 amino acids. Germline CDR1 DFQATT, CDR2 SNEGSKA (reference sequence). In DNA form, the CDR3 reads TGCAGTGCTAGACCCGCGGGTGAGCAGTTCTTC. As protein: CSARPAGEQFF.

The V gene is TRBV6-6, the J gene TRBJ2-7, with 8 positions matching TRBD2. The length of the CDR3 is 14 residues. Unmatched junction bases numbered 4, after V lost 2 bases and J lost 4 bases. Germline V gene sequence: CDR1 MNHNY, CDR2 SVGAGI (reference sequence). The CDR3 DNA is TGTGCCAGCAGTTACAAAGCGGGGGAATACGAGCAGTACTTC. Translation gives CASSYKAGEYEQYF.

The CDR3 sequence is CASSQDKGGRTDTQYF. In DNA, the CDR3 is TGCGCCAGCAGCCAAGATAAAGGGGGCAGGACAGATACGCAGTATTTT. The chain has TRBV4-3 and TRBJ2-3; 7 bases agree with TRBD1. Germline V gives CDR1 LGHNA, CDR2 YSLEER. Losses at the gene ends were 0 bases for V and 3 bases for J; bases not matched to a gene: 6. The CDR3 is made up of 16 amino acids.

This chain links TRBV30 with TRBJ1-1; D may be TRBD1 (6 bases). Germline V gene sequence: CDR1 GTSNPN, CDR2 SVGIG (reference sequence). The CDR3 extends over 14 amino acids. Trimming removed 2 bases from V and 4 bases from J, with 14 bases in between. The CDR3 loop reads CAWSKQGWGTEAFF. The CDR3, as DNA: TGTGCCTGGAGTAAACAGGGCTGGGGCACTGAAGCTTTCTTT.

This clone was seen a handful of times. The V and J genes are TRBV10-3 and TRBJ2-7; the match to TRBD2 covers 10 bases. The CDR3 length is 14 residues. The ends lost 8 bases at V and 1 base at J; junction bases unmatched: 5. Germline assignment: CDR1 ENHRY and CDR2 SYGVKD. CDR3 in DNA: TGTGCCATCTCTAGCGGGAGAATATCCTACGAGCAGTACTTC. It is translated as CAISSGRISYEQYF.